This T cell receptor (beta chain) was sequenced in a study of CD8 T cells in ankylosing spondylitis. Study-wide points: Characteristic of ankylosing spondylitis blood, it appeared, was a TCR beta motif comprising several highly homologous variants.

TCRdb re-derived calls from the 5' RACE reads in MiXCR, one entry per CDR3 protein. The table lists about 100,000 distinct CDR3 sequences, roughly 10% of them singletons, with under 6% in the top ten. Germline V gene lookup returns CDR1 SGHRS and CDR2 YFSETQ. The CDR3 spans 13 residues. V lost 4 bases and J lost 5, with 12 bases in between. This clonotype was detected many times. Its cognate antigen is unknown. The receptor was derived from a male donor with ankylosing spondylitis or in good health (not recorded which). Material: blood, either unsorted or a sorted T cell fraction (not recorded which). The gene calls are TRBV5-1 and TRBJ2-5; tentative D call: TRBD2 (6 bases). The CDR3 coding sequence is TGCGCCAGCAGCCTAGGCGGGGCTGAGACCCAGTACTTC. Protein: CASSLGGAETQYF.